This T cell receptor beta chain was identified during a study of glioma-infiltrating T cells after dendritic cell vaccination. Clones were read by immunoSEQ multiplex PCR, and TCRdb kept only the in-frame ones, dropping some. The sample shows 75,000 to 95,000 clones, about 81% of them seen only once. The time point was: after dendritic cell vaccination, including at tumor progression/relapse. The length of the CDR3 is 15 residues. Deletions cut 0 bases from V and 10 bases from J, with 17 bases between. The germline CDR1 and CDR2 sequences are SGHRS and YFSETQ. Source: blood, taken after dendritic cell vaccination. This receptor was taken from a human donor with glioblastoma. The chain has TRBV5-1 and TRBJ1-5, with TRBD1 as a possible D gene (5 bases). The CDR3, as DNA: TGCGCCAGCAGCTTGGCGGCGGGGGTGCCCGAACCCCAGCATTTT. It specifies CASSLAAGVPEPQHF.